These 7 T cell receptor beta chains share one sample of origin, sequenced in a study of PD-1 blockade in classical Hodgkin lymphoma. With no exception, relapse followed autologous stem cell transplantation in all patients, and brentuximab vedotin exposure varied. The repertoire was sequenced with immunoSEQ multiplex PCR; TCRdb's copy has only in-frame clones and lacks some. Found here are about 24,000 clones, 60% to 80% of them singletons; the top ten hold 6.7%. Sequencing used peripheral blood mononuclear cells (PBMCs), obtained at baseline. Source of these receptors: a human donor with classical Hodgkin lymphoma.

V gene TRBV11-2 combines with J gene TRBJ1-4, with D unclear. V was pared by 1 base and J by 1 base, with 7 bases between. The CDR3 length is 15 residues. The V gene's germline CDR1 is SGHAT and CDR2 FQNNGV. This CDR3 is CASSLGLGTNEKLFF. In nucleotides, the CDR3 is TGTGCCAGCAGCTTAGGCCTCGGAACTAATGAAAAACTGTTTTTT.

This clone was detected only once. The chain carries TRBV19 and TRBJ2-7; the D is unclear. This CDR3 is built from 16 residues. The V gene lost 5 bases and the J gene lost 2 bases, with 19 bases spanning the gap. Germline V gene data show CDR1 as LNHDA and CDR2 as SQIVND (reference sequence). The CDR3 spells CASSVSTTWKTYEQYF. CDR3 nucleotide sequence: TGTGCCAGTAGTGTCTCGACAACGTGGAAAACCTACGAGCAGTACTTC. The full variable domain, with the rest looked up from reference TRBV19 and TRBJ2-7, is DGGITQSPKYLFRKEGQNVTLSCEQNLNHDAMYWYRQDPGQGLRLIYYSQIVNDFQKGDIAEGYSVSREKKESFPLTVTSAQKNPTAFYLCASSVSTTWKTYEQYFGPGTRLTVT.

V and J are TRBV4-3 and TRBJ2-7, with 11 bases fitting TRBD1. CDR1 is LGHNA and CDR2 is YSLEER in the germline V gene. Losses at the gene ends were 3 bases for V and 4 bases for J; bases not matched to a gene: 2. The CDR3 loop spans 14 amino acids. CDR3 DNA: TGCGCCAGCAGCCAGTGGGACAGGGGGTACGAGCAGTACTTC. This codes for CASSQWDRGYEQYF.

In this sample, this clone turned up a few times. The genes are TRBV27 and TRBJ2-1, with 15 bases aligning to TRBD2. CDR1 MNHEY and CDR2 SMNVEV come from the germline V gene (reference sequence). CDR3 length: 16 amino acids. J lost 8 bases, V lost 6 bases, and 8 bases had no gene match. CDR3 region: CASSHGLAGGLDEQFF. CDR3 DNA: TGTGCCAGCAGCCACGGACTAGCGGGGGGGTTGGATGAGCAGTTCTTC.

V usage is TRBV19 and J usage is TRBJ1-2, with D unclear. Per germline, CDR1 LNHDA and CDR2 SQIVND (reference sequence). V lost 2 bases and J 2 bases, leaving 3 bases between the germline ends. The CDR3 extends over 12 amino acids. The CDR3: CASSIMNYGYTF. The CDR3, as DNA: TGTGCCAGTAGTATAATGAACTATGGCTACACCTTC.

V gene TRBV30 combines with J gene TRBJ1-6; D ambiguous. Per germline, CDR1 GTSNPN and CDR2 SVGIG (reference sequence). The CDR3 is 13 residues long. Deletions cut 0 bases from V and 5 bases from J, with 5 bases between. The CDR3, as DNA: TGTGCCTGGAGTGTACGGAATAATTCACCCCTCCACTTT. Translation gives CAWSVRNNSPLHF.

The chain carries TRBV5-6 and TRBJ2-5; 8 nucleotides line up with TRBD2. Looked up from germline, CDR1 is SGHDT and CDR2 is YYEEEE. The trim removed 1 base at V and 5 bases at J, leaving 7 bases unmatched. The CDR3 is 15 residues long. The CDR3 spells CASSLSGGAEETQYF. The DNA of the CDR3 is TGTGCCAGCAGCTTGTCCGGGGGGGCCGAGGAGACCCAGTACTTC.